The rows below give T cell receptor beta chains drawn from one sample of a study of T cells in narcolepsy. Here immunoSEQ multiplex PCR was the method, and the copy in TCRdb shows in-frame clones only, minus some. This table holds around 32,000 clones, around 75% found once. The sample was CD45RA- memory CD4+ T cells from PBMCs. These receptors came from a human donor with narcolepsy. CDR3s leave out the opening cysteine and the closing phenylalanine or tryptophan. The order of the fields is V gene, CDR3 length, J gene, CDR3 protein.

V gene: TRBV28; CDR3 length: 12; J gene: TRBJ2-2; CDR3 protein: ASFLAVNTGELF
V gene: TRBV4-1; CDR3 length: 13; J gene: TRBJ2-1; CDR3 protein: ASSQDGLGLSEQF
V gene: TRBV28; CDR3 length: 13; J gene: TRBJ1-4; CDR3 protein: ASSTRATTNEKLF
V gene: TRBV18; CDR3 length: 15; J gene: TRBJ2-2; CDR3 protein: ASSPVGGVANTGELF
V gene: TRBV2; CDR3 length: 11; J gene: TRBJ1-2; CDR3 protein: ASSEAGLYGYT
V gene: TRBV6-6; CDR3 length: 12; J gene: TRBJ2-1; CDR3 protein: AREKEKRDNEQF
V gene: TRBV30; CDR3 length: 12; J gene: TRBJ1-5; CDR3 protein: AWRPGQGNQPQH
V gene: TRBV7-6; CDR3 length: 12; J gene: TRBJ2-7; CDR3 protein: ASTPSGEWGEQY
V gene: TRBV5-1; CDR3 length: 14; J gene: TRBJ2-3; CDR3 protein: ASSFDLGGSTDTQY
V gene: TRBV7-2; CDR3 length: 13; J gene: TRBJ1-4; CDR3 protein: ASSSEGRVNEKLF
V gene: TRBV6-6; CDR3 length: 10; J gene: TRBJ2-3; CDR3 protein: ASGREGPTQY
V gene: TRBV18; CDR3 length: 11; J gene: TRBJ1-2; CDR3 protein: ASSPNPAGGYT
V gene: TRBV7-2; CDR3 length: 11; J gene: TRBJ2-4; CDR3 protein: ASSTANLNIQY
V gene: TRBV19; CDR3 length: 18; J gene: TRBJ2-6; CDR3 protein: ASSASRDGPRGTGANVLT
V gene: TRBV30; CDR3 length: 11; J gene: TRBJ1-1; CDR3 protein: AWRKQGTTEAF
V gene: TRBV7-3; CDR3 length: 15; J gene: TRBJ2-1; CDR3 protein: ASSAHPGTSGSNEQF
V gene: TRBV29-1; CDR3 length: 12; J gene: TRBJ2-7; CDR3 protein: SGLEGASSYEQY
V gene: TRBV7-9; CDR3 length: 12; J gene: TRBJ1-2; CDR3 protein: ASSLNHLNYGYT
V gene: TRBV30; CDR3 length: 13; J gene: TRBJ1-5; CDR3 protein: AWSGGRGSNQPQH
V gene: TRBV19; CDR3 length: 18; J gene: TRBJ1-6; CDR3 protein: ASTPSLPVRDRATNSPLH
V gene: TRBV27; CDR3 length: 12; J gene: TRBJ1-2; CDR3 protein: ASSLGRGGYGYT
V gene: TRBV19; CDR3 length: 11; J gene: TRBJ2-1; CDR3 protein: ASSLDRVTEQF
V gene: TRBV6-1; CDR3 length: 11; J gene: TRBJ1-5; CDR3 protein: ASSGGTAQPQH
V gene: TRBV30; CDR3 length: 12; J gene: TRBJ2-3; CDR3 protein: AWSPGLAVGTQY
V gene: TRBV2; CDR3 length: 11; J gene: TRBJ2-2; CDR3 protein: ASRDLAAGELF
V gene: TRBV19; CDR3 length: 16; J gene: TRBJ2-3; CDR3 protein: ASSMKKGQGSSTDTQY
V gene: TRBV7-3; CDR3 length: 15; J gene: TRBJ1-5; CDR3 protein: ASSSGRQGTNNQPQH
V gene: TRBV28; CDR3 length: 13; J gene: TRBJ1-5; CDR3 protein: ASSTYGPGNQPQH
V gene: TRBV5-1; CDR3 length: 13; J gene: TRBJ1-2; CDR3 protein: ASSVFTGSNYGYT
V gene: TRBV5-6; CDR3 length: 13; J gene: TRBJ1-1; CDR3 protein: ASSSFRRGGNEAF
V gene: TRBV4-1; CDR3 length: 17; J gene: TRBJ2-3; CDR3 protein: ASSHPLQSRDYRTDTQY
V gene: TRBV18; CDR3 length: 11; J gene: TRBJ1-2; CDR3 protein: ASSSQGDGGYT
V gene: TRBV9; CDR3 length: 13; J gene: TRBJ1-4; CDR3 protein: ASSVEGTTNEKLF
V gene: TRBV11-2; CDR3 length: 13; J gene: TRBJ2-6; CDR3 protein: ASSLGDSGANVLT
V gene: TRBV10-3; CDR3 length: 15; J gene: TRBJ2-2; CDR3 protein: AISVVAGRINTGELF
V gene: TRBV10-2; CDR3 length: 12; J gene: TRBJ2-3; CDR3 protein: ASTGTSGTDTQY
V gene: TRBV19; CDR3 length: 14; J gene: TRBJ1-2; CDR3 protein: ASSIVGLDSTYGYT
V gene: TRBV27; CDR3 length: 13; J gene: TRBJ2-1; CDR3 protein: ASLVSSGSYNEQF
V gene: TRBV19; CDR3 length: 12; J gene: TRBJ2-7; CDR3 protein: ASSNPDRGGEQY
V gene: TRBV11-2; CDR3 length: 10; J gene: TRBJ2-7; CDR3 protein: ASNRREYEQY
V gene: TRBV2; CDR3 length: 13; J gene: TRBJ2-1; CDR3 protein: ASNPGPIKGNEQF
V gene: TRBV19; CDR3 length: 14; J gene: TRBJ2-5; CDR3 protein: ASSVPPTGDKETQY
V gene: TRBV4-3; CDR3 length: 14; J gene: TRBJ2-1; CDR3 protein: ASSQEGVLSVNEQF
V gene: TRBV7-2; CDR3 length: 12; J gene: TRBJ2-6; CDR3 protein: ASSLNSGANVLT
V gene: TRBV7-3; CDR3 length: 13; J gene: TRBJ2-3; CDR3 protein: ASSAGTSGIDTQY
V gene: TRBV6-5; CDR3 length: 13; J gene: TRBJ2-1; CDR3 protein: ASSPYAGVGNEQF